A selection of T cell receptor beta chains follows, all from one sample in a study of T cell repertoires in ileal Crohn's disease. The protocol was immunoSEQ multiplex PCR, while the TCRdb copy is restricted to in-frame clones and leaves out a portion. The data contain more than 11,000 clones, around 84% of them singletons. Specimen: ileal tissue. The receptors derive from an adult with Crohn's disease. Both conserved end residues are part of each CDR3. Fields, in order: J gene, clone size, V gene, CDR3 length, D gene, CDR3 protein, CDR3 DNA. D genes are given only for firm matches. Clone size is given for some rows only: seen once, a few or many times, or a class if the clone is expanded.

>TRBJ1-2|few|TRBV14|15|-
CASSHTRTGPYGYTF
TGTGCCAGCAGCCACACGCGAACAGGGCCGTATGGCTACACCTTC
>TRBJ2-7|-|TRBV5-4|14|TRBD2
CASRLDREGREQYF
TGTGCCAGCAGATTAGACCGGGAGGGCCGCGAGCAGTACTTC
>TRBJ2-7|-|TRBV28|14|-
CASSPGVGRHEQYF
TGTGCCAGCAGCCCCGGCGTGGGCCGCCACGAGCAGTACTTC
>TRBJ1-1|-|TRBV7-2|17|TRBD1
CASSLAGGAFGGTEAFF
TGTGCCAGCAGCTTGGCAGGGGGCGCGTTCGGTGGCACTGAAGCTTTCTTT
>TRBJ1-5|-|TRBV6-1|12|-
CASRTLNQPQHF
TGTGCCAGCAGGACTCTCAATCAGCCCCAGCATTTT
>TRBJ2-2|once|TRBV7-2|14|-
CASSPGRVAGELFF
TGTGCCAGCAGCCCGGGAAGGGTAGCCGGGGAGCTGTTTTTT
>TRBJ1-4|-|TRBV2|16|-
CASSGGQGTTNEKLFF
TGTGCCAGCAGTGGTGGGCAGGGAACAACTAATGAAAAACTGTTTTTT
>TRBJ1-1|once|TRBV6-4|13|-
CASSVSVNTEAFF
TGTGCCAGCAGTGTATCCGTGAACACTGAAGCTTTCTTT
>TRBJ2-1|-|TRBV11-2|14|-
CASSPDRYYNEQFF
TGTGCCAGCAGCCCCGACAGATACTACAATGAGCAGTTCTTC
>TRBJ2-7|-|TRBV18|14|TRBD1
CASSPRDRGGEQYF
TGTGCCAGCTCACCACGGGACAGGGGTGGCGAGCAGTACTTC
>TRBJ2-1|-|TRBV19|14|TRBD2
CASSPGTRTHEQFF
TGTGCCAGTAGTCCCGGGACTAGAACCCATGAGCAGTTCTTC
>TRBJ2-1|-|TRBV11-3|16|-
CASSLSDGTPYNEQFF
TGTGCCAGCAGCTTAAGTGATGGGACACCTTACAATGAGCAGTTCTTC
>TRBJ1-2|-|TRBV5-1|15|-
CASSPDGREVNGYTF
TGCGCCAGCAGCCCAGACGGTCGGGAAGTGAATGGCTACACCTTC
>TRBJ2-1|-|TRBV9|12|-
CASSPRNNEQFF
TGTGCCAGCAGCCCCAGAAACAATGAGCAGTTCTTC
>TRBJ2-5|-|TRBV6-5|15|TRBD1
CASSSRDRGPETQYF
TGTGCCAGCAGTTCCCGGGACAGGGGGCCAGAGACCCAGTACTTC
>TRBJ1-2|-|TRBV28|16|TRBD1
CASSLFWTGAVHGYTF
TGTGCCAGCAGTTTATTCTGGACAGGGGCTGTTCATGGCTACACCTTC
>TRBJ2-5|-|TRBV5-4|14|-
CASSLEPGKKTQYF
TGTGCCAGCAGCTTGGAACCGGGGAAAAAGACCCAGTACTTC
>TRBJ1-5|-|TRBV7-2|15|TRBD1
CASSLGGGGSKPQHF
TGTGCCAGCAGCTTAGGAGGAGGGGGCTCTAAGCCCCAGCATTTT
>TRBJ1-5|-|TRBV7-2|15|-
CASSLDMGRDQPQHF
TGTGCCAGCAGCTTAGACATGGGGAGGGATCAGCCCCAGCATTTT
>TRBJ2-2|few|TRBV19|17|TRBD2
CASSPRGGGGATGELFF
TGTGCCAGTAGTCCCCGCGGAGGCGGGGGGGCCACCGGGGAGCTGTTTTTT
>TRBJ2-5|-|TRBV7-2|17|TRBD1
CASSLAVGQGAQETQYF
TGTGCCAGCAGCTTGGCGGTTGGACAGGGGGCACAAGAGACCCAGTACTTC
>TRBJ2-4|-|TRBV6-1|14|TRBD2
CASKGLGGEDIQYF
TGTGCCAGCAAGGGTCTGGGAGGGGAGGACATTCAGTACTTC
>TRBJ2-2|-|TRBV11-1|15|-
CASSLGGVGTGELFF
TGTGCCAGCAGCTTGGGCGGGGTCGGGACCGGGGAGCTGTTTTTT
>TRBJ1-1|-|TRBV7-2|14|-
CASSLGVTGAEAFF
TGTGCCAGCAGCTTAGGGGTAACAGGCGCTGAAGCTTTCTTT
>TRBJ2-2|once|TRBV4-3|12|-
CASSQARGELFF
TGCGCCAGCAGCCAAGCCCGCGGGGAGCTGTTTTTT
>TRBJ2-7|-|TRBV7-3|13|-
CASSLSGAGEQYF
TGTGCCAGCAGCTTAAGCGGGGCTGGCGAGCAGTACTTC
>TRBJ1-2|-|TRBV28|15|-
CASGGDAGGVGGYTF
TGTGCCAGCGGCGGGGACGCCGGTGGAGTAGGGGGCTACACCTTC